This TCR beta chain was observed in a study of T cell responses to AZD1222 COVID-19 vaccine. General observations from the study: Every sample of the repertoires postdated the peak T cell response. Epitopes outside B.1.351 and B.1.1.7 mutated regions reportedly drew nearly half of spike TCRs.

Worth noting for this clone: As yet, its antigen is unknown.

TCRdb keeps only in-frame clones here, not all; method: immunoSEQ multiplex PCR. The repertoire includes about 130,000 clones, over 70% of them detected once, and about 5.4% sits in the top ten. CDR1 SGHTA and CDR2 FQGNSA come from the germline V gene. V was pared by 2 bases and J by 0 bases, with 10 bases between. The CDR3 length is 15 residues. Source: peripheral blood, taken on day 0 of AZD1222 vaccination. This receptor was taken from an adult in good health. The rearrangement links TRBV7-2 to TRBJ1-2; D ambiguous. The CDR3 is CASSLLALANYGYTF. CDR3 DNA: TGTGCCAGCAGCTTACTAGCATTAGCTAACTATGGCTACACCTTC.